This T cell receptor beta chain is drawn from a study of blood T cells in healthy people across ages. In regard to this clonotype: The antigen remains undetermined.

This CDR3 has 15 residues. Per germline, CDR1 SGHAT and CDR2 FQNNGV. Donation came from healthy Caucasian individuals in Russia who were aged about 6 to 95. Study-wide results and limits: The study found more naive CD4+ cells and higher diversity in long-lived than aged donors.

The authors ran a second PCR of about 6 to 12 cycles using a sample-barcoded 5' primer and a J-beta primer mix. From the 5' RACE reads, TCRdb called clonotypes with MiXCR, one entry per CDR3 protein. Here the sample spans some 290,000 distinct CDR3 sequences, around 29% being singletons. The genes are TRBV11-2 and TRBJ2-5; weak D call: TRBD1 (6 bases). Matching the DNA end better, TRBJ2-7 makes the J call doubtful. This TCR was sampled from a woman aged 70-85 years in good health. The sample comprised blood. CDR3 sequence (DNA): TGTGCCAGCAGCTTATTCCCAGGGGAGACGATCGAGCAGTACTTC. Its translation: CASSLFPGETIEQYF.